The T cell receptor (beta chain) under discussion was sequenced for a study of post-analysis software for immune sequencing data. Study in general: Patients with relapsing-remitting, secondary progressive and progressive-relapsing multiple sclerosis courses were all represented. Study-wide points: Roughly five TRBV segments were more frequent in patients than controls; TRBV5-6, TRBV5-1 and TRBV20-1 belonged to this group.

Presence of unique molecular identifiers characterized the TCR beta cDNA libraries. TCRdb recomputed calls from the PCR reads with MiXCR, one row per CDR3 protein. The sample consists of about 540,000 distinct CDR3 sequences, roughly 34% of them appearing once. Germline V gene lookup returns CDR1 MNHEY and CDR2 SVGAGI. The V end lost 4 bases, the J end lost 5 bases, and 17 bases lay between the germline ends. The CDR3 sequence is 15 residues long. Of note for this clonotype: The antigen is undetermined.

V is TRBV6-5 and J is TRBJ2-5; D perhaps matches TRBD2 (6 bases). The specimen sequenced was blood. The clonotype originates from a girl aged 2 to 17 with multiple sclerosis. CDR3 DNA sequence: TGTGCCAGCAGTTTCGACGCAGCGGGTCGGGAGACCCAGTACTTC. It specifies CASSFDAAGRETQYF.